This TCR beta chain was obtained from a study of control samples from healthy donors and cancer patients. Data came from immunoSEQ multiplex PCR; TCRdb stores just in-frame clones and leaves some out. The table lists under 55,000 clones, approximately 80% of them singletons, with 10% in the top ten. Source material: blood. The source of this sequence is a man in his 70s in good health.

This CDR3 is CASSSTRSSGNTGELFF. DNA for the CDR3: TGTGCCAGCAGCTCAACAAGATCTAGCGGTAACACCGGGGAGCTGTTTTTT. The rearrangement uses TRBV7-3 and TRBJ2-2, with 7 bases aligning to TRBD2. CDR3 size: 17 residues. V shed 4 bases, J shed 2 bases, and the junction held 10 bases outside the gene matches. In germline, CDR1 is SGHTA, CDR2 FQGTGA.